The T cell receptor beta chain described here comes from a study of T cells in Graves' hyperthyroidism and ophthalmopathy. Findings of the study overall: Ophthalmopathy, which appeared later, was predicted by the model a median about 5.9 months before onset.

The TCR beta CDR3 regions underwent amplification using RNA transcripts as the source. HTBI primers were the set used in a first-round RT-PCR of the TCR CDR3. TCRdb processed the multiplex PCR reads anew with MiXCR; each CDR3 protein has one entry. Here the sample spans roughly 180,000 distinct CDR3 sequences, over 15% being singletons. Deletions cut 8 bases from V and 5 bases from J, with 15 bases between. The CDR3 is made up of 13 amino acids. The V gene's germline CDR1 is MDHEN and CDR2 SYDVKM. As regards this clonotype: As yet, its antigen is unknown.

The sample taken for sequencing was blood. V gene TRBV28 combines with J gene TRBJ2-5; perhaps TRBD2 as D (6 bases). The source of this sequence is a woman in her 50s with Graves' hyperthyroidism. The CDR3 DNA reads as TGTGCCAGCGCGGATAGCGGAGAGGAGACCCAGTACTTC. This codes for CASADSGEETQYF.